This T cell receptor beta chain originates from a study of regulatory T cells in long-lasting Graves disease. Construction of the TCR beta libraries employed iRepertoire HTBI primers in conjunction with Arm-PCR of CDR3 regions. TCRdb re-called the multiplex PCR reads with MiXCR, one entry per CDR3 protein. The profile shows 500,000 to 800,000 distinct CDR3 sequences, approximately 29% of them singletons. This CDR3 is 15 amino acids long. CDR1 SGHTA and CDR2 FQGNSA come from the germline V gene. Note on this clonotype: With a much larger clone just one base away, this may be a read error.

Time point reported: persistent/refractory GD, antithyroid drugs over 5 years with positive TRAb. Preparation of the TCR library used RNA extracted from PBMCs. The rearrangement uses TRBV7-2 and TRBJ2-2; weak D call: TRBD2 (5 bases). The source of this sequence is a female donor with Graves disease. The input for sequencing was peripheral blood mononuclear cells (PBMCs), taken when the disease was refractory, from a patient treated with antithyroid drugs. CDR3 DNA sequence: TGTGCCAGCAGACGGACCCCCTCGGGCACCGGGGAGCCGTTTTTT. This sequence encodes CASRRTPSGTGEPFF.